Listed here are 18 T cell receptor beta chains from one sample, sequenced in a study of T cells in Graves' hyperthyroidism and ophthalmopathy. From RNA transcripts, TCR beta CDR3 regions were amplified. The TCR CDR3 first-round RT-PCR relied on the HTBI primer set. TCRdb called the multiplex PCR reads again in MiXCR, with one record for every CDR3 protein. The sample lists 460,000 or so distinct CDR3 sequences; approximately 14% were seen once. Sequencing used blood. These receptors all come from a woman aged 18-29 years with Graves' hyperthyroidism.

With respect to this clonotype: A read error is possible here, since a much larger clone lies one base away. The CDR3 end shows no conserved phenylalanine or tryptophan, and so a read error is likely. The chain carries TRBV27 and TRBJ1-4; D is unclear. The germline V gene has CDR1 MNHEY and CDR2 SMNVEV (reference sequence). The CDR3 is made up of 12 amino acids. V dropped 5 bases and J dropped 8 bases, with 9 bases sitting between them. In DNA, the CDR3 is TGTGCCAGCAGTCCCGAAGGAGAAAAACTGTTTCTT. Translated: CASSPEGEKLFL.

This clonotype appeared a few times. The chain employs TRBV4-2 and TRBJ2-2, with D hard to call. The CDR3 loop spans 14 amino acids. Germline V gene data show CDR1 as LGHNA and CDR2 as YNFKEQ. V lost 2 bases to trimming and J lost 7 bases, with 11 bases between them. The CDR3 nucleotides are TGTGCCAGCAGCCAACATCGCGAGAGCGGGGAGCTGTTTTTT. As protein: CASSQHRESGELFF.

This clonotype was counted at least ten times. Here the CDR3 reads CASSPGTARNEKLFF. The DNA for the CDR3 is TGTGCCAGCAGCCCCGGGACAGCCCGTAATGAAAAACTGTTTTTT. The V call is TRBV9, the J call TRBJ1-4; 7 positions agree with TRBD1. V lost 4 bases to trimming and J lost 4 bases; unmatched junction nucleotides: 7. Germline values: CDR1 SGDLS, CDR2 YYNGEE. CDR3 length equals 15 residues. Full variable domain (missing parts from reference TRBV9 and TRBJ1-4): DSGVTQTPKHLITATGQRVTLRCSPRSGDLSVYWYQQSLDQGLQFLIQYYNGEERAKGNILERFSAQQFPDLHSELNLSSLELGDSALYFCASSPGTARNEKLFFGSGTQLSVL.

This clonotype was recorded at least ten times. The chain has TRBV7-8 and TRBJ2-2; D is unclear. Trimming removed 3 bases from V and 2 bases from J, with 16 bases in between. The length of the CDR3 is 17 residues. From germline, CDR1 is SGHVS and CDR2 FQNEAQ. For the CDR3, the DNA is TGTGCCAGCAGCTTGATGTGGGGTCCTCCTAACACCGGGGAGCTGTTTTTT. Protein product: CASSLMWGPPNTGELFF.

This clonotype was observed a few times. V gene TRBV12-3 or TRBV12-4 combines with J gene TRBJ2-2, with 8 bases lining up with TRBD1. The CDR3 contains 16 residues. Trimming took 7 bases from V and 2 from J; bases not matched to a gene: 9. Here the CDR3 DNA reads TGTGCCAGCACCCGGCTCAGGGGGCTTAACACCGGGGAGCTGTTTTTT. Translated: CASTRLRGLNTGELFF.

At least ten counts were recorded for this clonotype. J is TRBJ1-2 and V is TRBV7-3; a weak D match, TRBD1 (5 bases). Germline V gives CDR1 SGHTA, CDR2 FQGTGA. V gave up 2 bases and J gave up 5 bases, with 12 bases separating them. The CDR3 extends over 14 amino acids. The DNA of the CDR3 is TGTGCCAGCAGCTTACCGGGACGGTTATATGGCTACACCTTC. Translated: CASSLPGRLYGYTF.

This clonotype has a count of ten or more. The chain combines TRBV10-3 with TRBJ2-1; 10 nucleotides line up with TRBD2. Germline-derived CDR1 and CDR2 are ENHRY and SYGVKD. CDR3 length: 15 amino acids. After removal of 5 bases from V and 7 bases from J, the junction contained 8 bases not matched to a gene. This chain's CDR3 is CAISNLAGAKNEQFF. DNA of the CDR3: TGTGCCATCAGTAATCTAGCGGGAGCCAAGAATGAGCAGTTCTTC.

The sample holds many counts of this clonotype. The CDR3 DNA follows: TGCAGTGCTAGAGATCTGGGACTAGCCTCTAATGAGCAGTTCTTC. Amino acid sequence: CSARDLGLASNEQFF. V gene TRBV20-1 combines with J gene TRBJ2-1, with TRBD2 matching 9 bases. The V segment lost 0 bases and the J segment 7 bases; nucleotides outside the gene matches: 7. Per the germline V gene, CDR1 is DFQATT and CDR2 is SNEGSKA (reference sequence). There are 15 residues in the CDR3.

In its sample, this clonotype was seen a few times. The V and J genes are TRBV25-1 and TRBJ1-3; no reliable D call. V was cut by 3 bases and J by 2 bases, with 8 bases left in between. Germline CDR1 reads MGHDK; CDR2 reads SYGVNS. The CDR3 sequence is 14 residues long. CDR3 amino acids: CASSDRRPGNTIYF. The DNA of the CDR3 is TGTGCCAGCAGTGATAGGCGCCCTGGAAACACCATATATTTT.

At least ten counts were recorded for this clonotype. The chain uses TRBV12-5 and TRBJ1-1; the D is unclear. Trimming removed 1 base at V and 3 bases at J, with 6 bases between. Looked up from germline, CDR1 is LGHNT and CDR2 is FRNRAP. This CDR3 is built from 13 residues. The CDR3 nucleotides read TGTGCTAGTGGTTTGGAACTTCACACTGAAGCTTTCTTT. Its protein product is CASGLELHTEAFF.

This clonotype was counted at least ten times. This chain uses TRBV3-1 with TRBJ2-5; the match to TRBD2 covers 10 bases. V shed 3 bases and J 2 bases; nucleotides not matched to a gene: 6. Looked up from germline, CDR1 is LGHDT and CDR2 is YNNKEL (reference sequence). This CDR3 comprises 16 residues. CDR3 sequence (DNA): TGTGCCAGCAGCCAGGTACTAGCGGGGAATCAAGAGACCCAGTACTTC. Its protein is CASSQVLAGNQETQYF.

This clonotype was picked up many times. The chain joins TRBV27 to TRBJ2-7, with 8 bases that match TRBD2. This CDR3 has 15 amino acids. V gave up 2 bases and J gave up 4 bases; unmatched junction bases: 7. Germline-derived CDR1 and CDR2 are MNHEY and SMNVEV (reference sequence). The CDR3 DNA is TGTGCCAGCAGTTTAAGCGGGAGAAGGGAGTACGAGCAGTACTTC. Amino acids: CASSLSGRREYEQYF.

There are many counts of this clonotype. The rearrangement links TRBV3-1 to TRBJ2-5, with 9 bases lining up with TRBD2. Germline assignment: CDR1 LGHDT and CDR2 YNNKEL (reference sequence). Germline trimming cut 2 bases from V and 4 bases from J; bases unmatched to any gene: 5. The CDR3 sequence is 15 residues long. Here the CDR3 DNA reads TGTGCCAGCAGCCAATCGGGCGGGAGGGGAGAGACCCAGTACTTC. Translation: CASSQSGGRGETQYF.

The table lists this clonotype with a few counts. The J gene is TRBJ1-5, the V gene TRBV6-5; tentatively, D is TRBD1 (5 bases). The CDR3 has 13 residues. Germline V gives CDR1 MNHEY, CDR2 SVGAGI. V lost 2 bases and J 9 bases, leaving 11 bases between the germline ends. In DNA, the CDR3 is TGTGCCAGCAGTTACGGGACCGAGGGGCCCCAGCATTTT. Encoded protein: CASSYGTEGPQHF.

This clonotype was observed at least ten times. The chain couples TRBV19 to TRBJ2-7, with TRBD1 as a possible D gene (6 bases). The germline V gene has CDR1 LNHDA and CDR2 SQIVND (reference sequence). V was shortened by 3 bases and J by 4 bases, with 10 bases between the two germline ends. This CDR3 is 13 amino acids long. For the CDR3, the DNA is TGTGCCAGTAGTATCACAGGGTTGTACGAGCAGTACTTC. Its translation: CASSITGLYEQYF.

V is TRBV19 and J is TRBJ1-2; D is ambiguous. This CDR3 has 13 amino acids. Trimming cost V 6 bases and J 4 bases, with 12 bases left between them. Germline CDR1 is LNHDA and CDR2 is SQIVND (reference sequence). Here the CDR3 DNA reads TGTGCCAGTAGCCCCTCTGTGGGCTATGGCTACACCTTC. Translating gives CASSPSVGYGYTF.

As for this clonotype: This may stem from a read error, because a much larger clone lies one nucleotide away. The chain recombines TRBV11-3 with TRBJ1-2, with 8 bases that match TRBD1. Unmatched junction bases numbered 6, after V lost 5 bases and J lost 4 bases. The CDR3 runs 14 residues. Germline CDR1 reads SGHNT; CDR2 reads YENEEA. The CDR3 nucleotides are TGTGCCAGCAGCCCCTGGACAGGGTTCTATGGCTACACCTTC. It codes for CASSPWTGFYGYTF.

This clonotype turned up a few times. The CDR3 DNA is TGCAGTGCTAGAAGGTCGAGGGGAGGCGATGAGCAGTTCTTC. This translates into CSARRSRGGDEQFF. The chain has TRBV20-1 and TRBJ2-1; weak D call: TRBD2 (6 bases). Per the germline V gene, CDR1 is DFQATT and CDR2 is SNEGSKA (reference sequence). This CDR3 has 14 amino acids. V gave up 2 bases and J gave up 8 bases, with 16 bases separating them.